This T cell receptor (beta chain) stems from a study of T cell clones after liver transplantation. Turning to the study itself: TCRbeta sequencing after a pre-transplant mixed lymphocyte reaction identified graft-donor-reactive clones, later tracked in post-transplant blood. The study, taken as a whole, reports: In a couple of subjects, few donor cells limited the measurable donor-reactive repertoire.

Method: immunoSEQ multiplex PCR; TCRdb's copy keeps in-frame clones and lacks some. The sample contains several thousand clones, roughly 79% of which appear only once. Of note for this clone: Its specificity is not known.

This sequence originates from a human donor who received a liver transplant. Sequenced here: CD8+ T cells from blood, sampled before liver transplant.

The CDR3 sequence: CASSGTGVLENTEAFF. The DNA of the CDR3 is TGCGCCAGCAGTGGGACAGGGGTTTTGGAGAACACTGAAGCTTTCTTT. V gene TRBV5-1 combines with J gene TRBJ1-1; 10 bases fit TRBD1. There are 16 residues in the CDR3. Germline loops: CDR1 SGHRS, CDR2 YFSETQ. V shed 5 bases and J 1 base; nucleotides not matched to a gene: 8.